A single sample gave rise to the 10 T cell receptor beta chains below, sequenced in a study of T cells in women clearing cervical HPV infection. The protocol was immunoSEQ multiplex PCR, while the TCRdb copy is restricted to in-frame clones and leaves out a portion. The sample totals more than 20,000 clones. The sample was blood buffy coat. The receptors were gathered from a woman between 18 and 70 years old with a cervical HPV16 infection that either progressed to CIN3+ or cleared (not recorded which).

About this clone itself: The read finishes 3 residues shy of the CDR3 end, and the germline J gene is used to complete it. The J gene is TRBJ2-5, the V gene TRBV4-1, with TRBD2 identical over 9 bases. The CDR3 is 17 residues long. Looked up from germline, CDR1 is MGHRA and CDR2 is YSYEKL. The V gene end was trimmed by 0 bases and the J gene end by 4 bases; junction bases not matched to a gene: 9. This chain's CDR3 is CASSQDLGGGASETQYF. Partial CDR3 DNA: TGCGCCAGCAGCCAAGATTTGGGCGGGGGGGCTTCAGAGACC.

Concerning this clone: Coverage ceases 3 residues before the CDR3 finishes, and the germline J gene fills in the end. The chain carries TRBV9 and TRBJ2-5; 8 bases line up with TRBD2. V lost 0 bases, J lost 1 base, and 8 bases stayed unmatched. This CDR3 region has 17 residues. The V gene's germline CDR1 is SGDLS and CDR2 YYNGEE. The DNA read from the CDR3 is TGTGCCAGCAGCGTAGGTGGGAGCGGGGGTAGCCAAGAGACC. Amino acids: CASSVGGSGGSQET. The complete CDR3 protein is CASSVGGSGGSQETQYF.

For this clone: The sequence runs out 3 residues before the end of the CDR3; the remainder is reconstructed from the germline J gene. The chain uses TRBV20-1 and TRBJ2-1, with 8 positions matching TRBD1. CDR1 and CDR2 from the germline V gene are DFQATT and SNEGSKA (reference sequence). V was clipped by 4 bases and J by 2 bases; unmatched bases: 7. The CDR3 spans 15 residues. The CDR3 loop is CSATPGQVAYNEQFF. The CDR3 bases that were read are TGCAGTGCTACCCCGGGACAGGTGGCCTACAATGAG.

With regard to this clone: The read ends 3 residues shy of where the CDR3 ends; the end is completed using the germline J gene. J is TRBJ2-7 and V is TRBV30; 9 positions match TRBD1. The germline gives CDR1 GTSNPN, CDR2 SVGIG (reference sequence). The CDR3 sequence is 14 residues long. The V gene end was trimmed by 3 bases and the J gene end by 5 bases; junction bases not matched to a gene: 8. CDR3 bases read: TGTGCCTGGAGCGCGGGACAGGGCTACGACGAG. Translating gives CAWSAGQGYDE. The whole CDR3 reads CAWSAGQGYDEQYF.

Judged by frequency, this clone is medium-sized. The CDR3 is cut off 3 residues early in the read; its end comes from the germline J gene. This chain links TRBV7-6 with TRBJ2-1; no reliable D call. Germline lookup yields CDR1 SGHVS and CDR2 FNYEAQ. V was trimmed by 5 bases and J by 9 bases, leaving 11 bases between them. This CDR3 region has 12 residues. CDR3 DNA (partial): TGTGCCAGCAGCCGCAGTGGCACTGAG. The encoded protein is CASSRSGTE. The full-length CDR3 reads as CASSRSGTEQFF.

A remark on this clone: The read terminates 3 residues before the CDR3 end, so the remaining end is supplied by the germline J gene. The rearrangement joins TRBV29-1 to TRBJ2-5; 12 bases are a match to TRBD2. This CDR3 has 17 residues. CDR1 SQVTM and CDR2 ANQGSEA come from the germline V gene. V lost 6 bases and J lost 5; bases outside the gene matches: 16. The part of the CDR3 DNA that was read is TGCAGCGTGAAACATTCTAGCGGGGGGGCCGGTCGGGAGACC. This encodes CSVKHSSGGAGRET. The whole CDR3 protein is CSVKHSSGGAGRETQYF. Full variable domain (remainder filled in from reference TRBV29-1 and TRBJ2-5): SAVISQKPSRDICQRGTSLTIQCQVDSQVTMMFWYRQQPGQSLTLIATANQGSEATYESGFVIDKFPISRPNLTFSTLTVSNMSPEDSSIYLCSVKHSSGGAGRETQYFGPGTRLLVL.

Concerning this clone itself: The sequence runs out 3 residues before the end of the CDR3; the remainder is reconstructed from the germline J gene. The chain joins TRBV7-3 to TRBJ2-5, with TRBD2 matching 7 bases. CDR1 and CDR2 (germline): SGHTA, FQGTGA. The CDR3 length is 14 residues. After removal of 2 bases from V and 4 bases from J, the junction contained 4 bases not matched to a gene. The covered CDR3 bases are TGTGCCAGCAGCTTAGCGGGGGTGGGAGAGACC. It yields the protein CASSLAGVGET. The entire CDR3 reads CASSLAGVGETQYF.

With regard to this clone: The CDR3 extends 3 residues past the end of the read, so its final part is completed from the germline J gene. V usage is TRBV13 and J usage is TRBJ1-2; D may be TRBD1 (5 bases). The germline gives CDR1 PRHDT, CDR2 FYEKMQ (reference sequence). Deletions cut 6 bases from V and 0 bases from J, with 20 bases between. The CDR3 totals 17 residues. This chain's CDR3 is CASSPISNRKSNYGYTF. The sequenced part of the CDR3 DNA is TGTGCCAGCAGTCCGATTTCAAACAGGAAATCTAACTATGGC.

CDR3 DNA, as far as it was read: TGTGCCAGCAGCTTAGGTCAGGGGAGTGTCGGTGGC. This translates into CASSLGQGSVGG. The entire CDR3 protein is CASSLGQGSVGGYTF. The V and J genes are TRBV13 and TRBJ1-2; D possibly corresponds to TRBD1 (6 bases). The CDR3 goes on 3 residues after the read ends, and that part is filled in from the germline J gene. The V gene lost 0 bases and the J gene lost 7 bases, with 15 bases spanning the gap. The CDR3 runs to 15 residues. In germline, CDR1 is PRHDT, CDR2 FYEKMQ (reference sequence).

Details on this clone: The sequence runs out 3 residues before the end of the CDR3; the remainder is reconstructed from the germline J gene. V is TRBV15 and J is TRBJ1-1, with 8 bases matching TRBD1. V shed 0 bases, J shed 3 bases, and the junction held 18 bases outside the gene matches. Germline assignment: CDR1 LNHNV and CDR2 YYDKDF (reference sequence). CDR3 length: 20 residues. The CDR3 DNA, read in part, is TGTGCCACCAGCAGAGATCCGAGGACAGGGACAATCCAAAGAGACACTGAA. Translating it yields CATSRDPRTGTIQRDTE. The entire CDR3 protein reads CATSRDPRTGTIQRDTEAFF. The entire variable domain, with the rest obtained from reference TRBV15 and TRBJ1-1, is as follows: DAMVIQNPRYQVTQFGKPVTLSCSQTLNHNVMYWYQQKSSQAPKLLFHYYDKDFNNEADTPDNFQSRRPNTSFCFLDIRSPGLGDTAMYLCATSRDPRTGTIQRDTEAFFGQGTRLTVV.